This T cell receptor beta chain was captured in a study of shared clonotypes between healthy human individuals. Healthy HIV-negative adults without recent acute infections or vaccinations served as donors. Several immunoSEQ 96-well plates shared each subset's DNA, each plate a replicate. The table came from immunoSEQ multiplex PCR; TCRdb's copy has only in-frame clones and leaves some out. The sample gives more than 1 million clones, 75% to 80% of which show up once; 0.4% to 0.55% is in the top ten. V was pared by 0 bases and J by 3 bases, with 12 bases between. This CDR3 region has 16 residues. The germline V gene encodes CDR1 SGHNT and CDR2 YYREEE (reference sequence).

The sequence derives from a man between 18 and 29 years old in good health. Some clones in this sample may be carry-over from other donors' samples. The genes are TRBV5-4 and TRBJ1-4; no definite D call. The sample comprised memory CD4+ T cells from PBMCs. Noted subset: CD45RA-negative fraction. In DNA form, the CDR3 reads TGTGCCAGCAGCTTGGCTGGACTTGAGGCTAATGAAAAACTGTTTTTT. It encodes CASSLAGLEANEKLFF.